These 26 T cell receptor beta chains share one sample of origin, sequenced in a study of CD8+ T cells in alopecia areata. Isolated RNA was reverse transcribed into cDNA used as the sequencing template. Produced via immunoSEQ multiplex PCR; TCRdb's table is partial and in-frame only. The sample holds roughly 280,000 clones, 60% seen once. Treatment of the sample: oral pan-JAK inhibitor, 5-10 mg twice daily. Here the sequenced sample was CD4+ T cells sorted from blood, taken at roughly week 53, from a patient treated with tofacitinib. These receptors originate from a human donor with alopecia areata.

The chain couples TRBV9 to TRBJ2-2, with D tentatively TRBD1 (6 bases). V was pared by 6 bases and J by 4 bases, with 16 bases between. This CDR3 spans 15 amino acids. Germline V gene lookup returns CDR1 SGDLS and CDR2 YYNGEE. The CDR3 is CASTSGSGATGELFF. The CDR3 DNA reads as TGTGCCAGCACCTCCGGATCAGGGGCCACCGGGGAGCTGTTTTTT.

The rearrangement uses TRBV29-1 and TRBJ1-2; D is ambiguous. Germline V gives CDR1 SQVTM, CDR2 ANQGSEA. The CDR3 is made up of 12 amino acids. The V gene lost 4 bases and the J gene lost 2 bases, with 8 bases spanning the gap. As DNA, the CDR3 is TGCAGCGTTGTGCTACAGAACTATGGCTACACCTTC. This codes for CSVVLQNYGYTF.

The chain carries TRBV5-1 and TRBJ2-7; D is undetermined. V lost 3 bases, J lost 2 bases, and 9 bases lay in between. The germline V gene has CDR1 SGHRS and CDR2 YFSETQ. This CDR3 has 13 residues. Here the CDR3 reads CASSSSVTYEQYF. CDR3 sequence (DNA): TGCGCCAGCAGCTCCAGCGTAACCTACGAGCAGTACTTC.

This rearrangement joins TRBV15 to TRBJ2-5, with 7 bases lining up with TRBD1. The CDR3 extends over 14 amino acids. Unmatched junction bases numbered 5, after V lost 3 bases and J lost 4 bases. Germline V gives CDR1 LNHNV, CDR2 YYDKDF (reference sequence). The CDR3 bases are TGTGCCACCAGCAGCCGGGACAGAAGAGAGACCCAGTACTTC. Translation: CATSSRDRRETQYF. The variable domain in full, completed from reference TRBV15 and TRBJ2-5, reads DAMVIQNPRYQVTQFGKPVTLSCSQTLNHNVMYWYQQKSSQAPKLLFHYYDKDFNNEADTPDNFQSRRPNTSFCFLDIRSPGLGDTAMYLCATSSRDRRETQYFGPGTRLLVL.

The V gene is TRBV9, the J gene TRBJ2-7; possible D gene TRBD1, 6 bases. This CDR3 is 13 amino acids long. V lost 4 bases, J lost 6 bases, and 14 bases lay in between. Germline-derived CDR1 and CDR2 are SGDLS and YYNGEE. In DNA form, the CDR3 reads TGTGCCAGCAGCAAGGGGGACCGGTCCGAGCAGTACTTC. Translating gives CASSKGDRSEQYF.

CDR3 sequence reads: CASSRTVVSYEQYF. The CDR3 region has the DNA TGCGCCAGCAGCCGCACTGTGGTTTCCTACGAGCAGTACTTC. The V gene is TRBV5-1, the J gene TRBJ2-7; no clear D gene. This CDR3 has 14 residues. Germline CDR1 reads SGHRS; CDR2 reads YFSETQ. Deletions cut 4 bases from V and 1 base from J, with 12 bases between.

The genes are TRBV5-4 and TRBJ2-3; unclear D gene. The CDR3 runs to 15 residues. Per germline, CDR1 SGHNT and CDR2 YYREEE (reference sequence). V was pared by 2 bases and J by 0 bases, with 10 bases between. The CDR3 region has the DNA TGTGCCAGCAGCTTCCCGGTGGGGAGCACAGATACGCAGTATTTT. Encoded protein: CASSFPVGSTDTQYF.

Details on this clone: This same CDR3 is encoded by further DNA sequences in the sample. The chain combines TRBV30 with TRBJ2-3, with 8 bases lining up with TRBD2. CDR1 GTSNPN and CDR2 SVGIG come from the germline V gene (reference sequence). The CDR3 contains 17 residues. The V segment lost 2 bases and the J segment 0 bases; nucleotides outside the gene matches: 10. CDR3 sequence (DNA): TGTGCCTGGAGTCCCCTAGCGGGCGTTCCTAGCACAGATACGCAGTATTTT. Translation gives CAWSPLAGVPSTDTQYF.

The J gene is TRBJ2-7, the V gene TRBV5-1; D not certain. This CDR3 contains 13 residues. Germline loops: CDR1 SGHRS, CDR2 YFSETQ. Trimming took 4 bases from V and 6 from J, leaving 14 bases between them. CDR3 loop: CASSTTPSGEQYF. CDR3 in DNA: TGCGCCAGCAGCACGACGCCCTCCGGCGAGCAGTACTTC.

Only a few counts were recorded for this clone. V usage is TRBV6-5 and J usage is TRBJ1-1; 7 positions agree with TRBD1. Trimming cost V 0 bases and J 5 bases; bases outside gene matches: 3. The CDR3 covers 14 residues. Per germline, CDR1 MNHEY and CDR2 SVGAGI. CDR3 in DNA: TGTGCCAGCAGTTACTCTCACAGGGGTACTGAAGCTTTCTTT. Its protein product is CASSYSHRGTEAFF.

This clone was counted only a few times. The rearrangement joins TRBV30 to TRBJ2-7; 7 bases align to TRBD2. The V gene end was trimmed by 3 bases and the J gene end by 4 bases; junction bases not matched to a gene: 6. This CDR3 is built from 13 residues. The germline V gene has CDR1 GTSNPN and CDR2 SVGIG (reference sequence). The CDR3 protein is CAWRMGGRYEQYF. CDR3 DNA: TGTGCCTGGAGGATGGGAGGGAGGTACGAGCAGTACTTC.

The rearrangement links TRBV29-1 to TRBJ2-3; tentative D call: TRBD2 (6 bases). Trimming stripped 3 bases from V and 1 base from J, with 14 bases between. CDR1 is SQVTM, CDR2 ANQGSEA, per germline. The CDR3 length is 15 residues. The CDR3 loop reads CSVDGTSRGTDTQYF. The CDR3 bases are TGCAGCGTTGATGGGACTTCAAGAGGCACAGATACGCAGTATTTT.

V and J are TRBV6-1 and TRBJ2-5; TRBD2 matches at 7 bases. Trimming took 5 bases from V and 9 from J; bases not matched to a gene: 9. Germline lookup yields CDR1 MNHNS and CDR2 SASEGT. The CDR3 is 13 amino acids. The CDR3 here is CASSTSGDPPQYF. Written as DNA, the CDR3 is TGTGCCAGCAGTACAAGCGGGGACCCACCCCAGTACTTC.

This chain connects TRBV7-2 to TRBJ2-5; D remains unclear. Germline V gene sequence: CDR1 SGHTA, CDR2 FQGNSA. CDR3 length: 14 residues. V was pared by 0 bases and J by 7 bases, with 12 bases between. CDR3 DNA: TGTGCCAGCAGCTTAGCCCGGCAGGCCCCGACCCAGTACTTC. As protein: CASSLARQAPTQYF.

The rearrangement joins TRBV5-6 to TRBJ2-2; D gene ambiguous. The V gene's germline CDR1 is SGHDT and CDR2 YYEEEE. V gave up 0 bases and J gave up 6 bases, with 6 bases separating them. The CDR3 length is 13 residues. This chain's CDR3 is CASSLAVPGELFF. As DNA, the CDR3 is TGTGCCAGCAGCTTGGCGGTTCCCGGGGAGCTGTTTTTT.

The table lists this clone with a few counts. V and J are TRBV6-5 and TRBJ1-6; the D is unclear. V was shortened by 2 bases and J by 7 bases, with 15 bases between the two germline ends. CDR1 and CDR2 from the germline V gene are MNHEY and SVGAGI. The CDR3 extends over 16 amino acids. Written as DNA, the CDR3 is TGTGCCAGCAGTTACACCTCGCGGGGTGGAAATTCACCCCTCCACTTT. Translation: CASSYTSRGGNSPLHF.

This rearrangement joins TRBV29-1 to TRBJ2-7; D perhaps matches TRBD2 (5 bases). CDR3 length equals 13 residues. The ends were cut back, 4 bases at V and 0 bases at J, with 10 bases in the middle. The germline V gene encodes CDR1 SQVTM and CDR2 ANQGSEA. CDR3 sequence reads: CSVVRDSSYEQYF. Written as DNA, the CDR3 is TGCAGCGTTGTACGGGATTCCTCCTACGAGCAGTACTTC.

The chain couples TRBV27 to TRBJ2-2; 8 bases align to TRBD1. V lost 4 bases, J lost 6 bases, and 4 bases stayed unmatched. The CDR3 has 14 residues. Germline values: CDR1 MNHEY, CDR2 SMNVEV (reference sequence). The CDR3 DNA is TGTGCCAGCAGTTCGAACAGGGGGTCCGGGGAGCTGTTTTTT. This sequence encodes CASSSNRGSGELFF.

The rearrangement uses TRBV30 and TRBJ1-5, with a tentative D call TRBD1 (5 bases). The V and J ends lost 2 bases and 0 bases respectively, with 8 bases between them. This CDR3 has 14 amino acids. Germline V gene sequence: CDR1 GTSNPN, CDR2 SVGIG (reference sequence). CDR3 amino acids: CAWSPDSSNQPQHF. CDR3 nucleotides: TGTGCCTGGAGTCCCGACAGTAGCAATCAGCCCCAGCATTTT.

This clone turned up a few times. This chain links TRBV25-1 with TRBJ1-1; no clear D gene. The germline V and J ends were trimmed by 7 bases and 1 base, with 10 bases remaining between them. This CDR3 spans 13 amino acids. Looked up from germline, CDR1 is MGHDK and CDR2 is SYGVNS. The CDR3 coding sequence is TGTGCCAGCACCGATAGTACGAACACTGAAGCTTTCTTT. It codes for CASTDSTNTEAFF.

The chain couples TRBV2 to TRBJ2-1; D gene unclear. V was cut by 6 bases and J by 6 bases, with 12 bases left in between. CDR1 and CDR2 (germline): SNHLY, FYNNEI. The CDR3 runs 13 residues. The CDR3 is CASRAYPANEQFF. The CDR3 region has the DNA TGTGCCAGCAGGGCCTATCCCGCCAATGAGCAGTTCTTC.

This clone was counted only a few times. The chain uses TRBV5-1 and TRBJ2-7; D gene uncertain. CDR1 SGHRS and CDR2 YFSETQ come from the germline V gene. This CDR3 is built from 14 residues. V lost 1 base, J lost 6 bases, and 14 bases lay in between. CDR3 DNA sequence: TGCGCCAGCAGCTTGTTGGGCAGCAAGGGCGAGCAGTACTTC. Translation: CASSLLGSKGEQYF. Full variable domain (missing parts from reference TRBV5-1 and TRBJ2-7): KAGVTQTPRYLIKTRGQQVTLSCSPISGHRSVSWYQQTPGQGLQFLFEYFSETQRNKGNFPGRFSGRQFSNSRSEMNVSTLELGDSALYLCASSLLGSKGEQYFGPGTRLTVT.

The chain links TRBV7-3 to TRBJ2-3; D is ambiguous. V lost 0 bases, J lost 0 bases, and 7 bases lay in between. Germline CDR1 SGHTA, CDR2 FQGTGA. The CDR3 runs 15 residues. The CDR3 DNA follows: TGTGCCAGCAGCTTAACGGGCGGAAGCACAGATACGCAGTATTTT. It codes for CASSLTGGSTDTQYF. Based on the CDR3 plus reference TRBV7-3 and TRBJ2-3, the full variable domain is GAGVSQTPSNKVTEKGKYVELRCDPISGHTALYWYRQSLGQGPEFLIYFQGTGAADDSGLPNDRFFAVRPEGSVSTLKIQRTERGDSAVYLCASSLTGGSTDTQYFGPGTRLTVL.

V and J are TRBV5-4 and TRBJ2-2; no clear D. The length of the CDR3 is 14 residues. With 0 bases removed from V and 1 base from J, the gap between germline ends came to 4 bases. Germline V gene data show CDR1 as SGHNT and CDR2 as YYREEE (reference sequence). This CDR3 is CASSLEWNTGELFF. In DNA form, the CDR3 reads TGTGCCAGCAGCTTGGAATGGAACACCGGGGAGCTGTTTTTT.

The chain couples TRBV11-2 to TRBJ2-6, with D perhaps matching TRBD2 (5 bases). The germline gives CDR1 SGHAT, CDR2 FQNNGV. The CDR3 is 17 amino acids. Trimming stripped 5 bases from V and 2 bases from J, with 16 bases between. CDR3 sequence reads: CASSPGTWGAGANVLTF. CDR3 in DNA: TGTGCCAGCAGCCCCGGAACCTGGGGAGCTGGGGCCAACGTCCTGACTTTC.

This clone appeared a few times. This chain joins TRBV25-1 and TRBJ2-7; weak D call: TRBD2 (5 bases). Germline V gene data show CDR1 as MGHDK and CDR2 as SYGVNS. V dropped 7 bases and J dropped 4 bases, with 14 bases sitting between them. This CDR3 contains 13 residues. The CDR3, as DNA: TGTGCCAGCAAAAAGACGGGGAGTTACGAGCAGTACTTC. Its protein product is CASKKTGSYEQYF.